The source of this T cell receptor (beta chain) is a study of metastatic and nonmetastatic thyroid tumors. With MiXCR, TCRdb called clones anew from the PCR reads. The sample shows roughly 20,000 clones, more than 35% of them seen only once. Each patient went into thyroid surgery without having received any treatment. This CDR3 comprises 15 residues. Germline CDR1 MNHEY, CDR2 SVGAGI. V shed 2 bases and J shed 6 bases, with 14 bases lying between them. This clone was seen only a few times. Sequencing used tumor tissue. This sequence joins TRBV6-5 and TRBJ2-1; either TRBD1 or TRBD2 may fit D (5 bases each). This clonotype was sampled from a female donor with papillary thyroid cancer or a benign thyroid nodule (not recorded which). Some clones in this sample may be carry-over from other donors' samples. This CDR3 reads CASSYSQGVSNEQFF. In DNA form, the CDR3 reads TGTGCCAGCAGTTACAGCCAGGGAGTCTCCAATGAGCAGTTCTTC.